This is a list of T cell receptor beta chains from one sample in a study of blood T cell repertoires in COVID-19. Only in-frame clones appear in the TCRdb table, and some are missing; sequencing was by immunoSEQ multiplex PCR. The table records approximately 85,000 clones, roughly 88% of them present only once. Material for sequencing was peripheral blood. The receptors were sampled from a man in his forties or fifties with active or convalescent COVID-19. Each CDR3 is given with its conserved first and last residue. A D gene is named only where the DNA matches it firmly. Some rows have no size entry. The others give once, few or many, or a class for an expanded clone.

d_gene: -
j_gene: TRBJ2-3
abundance: -
v_gene: TRBV20-1
CDR3nt: TGCAGTGCTAGGGAGGGGGGGACGCAGTATTTT
CDR3aa: CSAREGGTQYF

d_gene: TRBD1
j_gene: TRBJ1-5
abundance: few
v_gene: TRBV7-9
CDR3nt: TGTGCCAGCAGTCGGGACAGGGTGGATCAGCCCCAGCATTTT
CDR3aa: CASSRDRVDQPQHF

d_gene: -
j_gene: TRBJ2-3
abundance: -
v_gene: TRBV11-2
CDR3nt: TGTGCCAGCAGCTTAGGGCTCCGGGGGAGGACAGATACGCAGTATTTT
CDR3aa: CASSLGLRGRTDTQYF

d_gene: -
j_gene: TRBJ1-1
abundance: -
v_gene: TRBV11-2
CDR3nt: TGTGCCAGCAGACAAGAGGGTTGGCAGATGAACACTGAAGCTTTCTTT
CDR3aa: CASRQEGWQMNTEAFF

d_gene: TRBD1
j_gene: TRBJ1-4
abundance: -
v_gene: TRBV5-1
CDR3nt: TGCGCCAGCAGCCCGGGTGGGGACAGGTGGGAAAAACTGTTTTTT
CDR3aa: CASSPGGDRWEKLFF

d_gene: -
j_gene: TRBJ1-5
abundance: -
v_gene: TRBV2
CDR3nt: TGTGCCAGCAGATCCCAAGGGGGATGGAATCAGCCCCAGCATTTT
CDR3aa: CASRSQGGWNQPQHF

d_gene: -
j_gene: TRBJ2-3
abundance: -
v_gene: TRBV19
CDR3nt: TGTGCCAGTAGTAATCGGGGAGATACAGATACGCAGTATTTT
CDR3aa: CASSNRGDTDTQYF

d_gene: -
j_gene: TRBJ2-3
abundance: -
v_gene: TRBV2
CDR3nt: TGTGCCAGCAGTGAAACGGGGGTTGAAGATACGCAGTATTTT
CDR3aa: CASSETGVEDTQYF

d_gene: -
j_gene: TRBJ2-7
abundance: -
v_gene: TRBV5-1
CDR3nt: TGCGCCAGCAGCGCTAACAGGGTTACGACCTACGAGCAGTACTTC
CDR3aa: CASSANRVTTYEQYF

d_gene: TRBD1
j_gene: TRBJ2-7
abundance: -
v_gene: TRBV19
CDR3nt: TGTGCCAGGAGACAGGGGGGGACCTACGAGCAGTACTTC
CDR3aa: CARRQGGTYEQYF

d_gene: TRBD1
j_gene: TRBJ1-5
abundance: -
v_gene: TRBV29-1
CDR3nt: TGCAGCGTGACGTCCGGCGGGACAGGGTTCAATCAGCCCCAGCATTTT
CDR3aa: CSVTSGGTGFNQPQHF

d_gene: -
j_gene: TRBJ1-4
abundance: -
v_gene: TRBV28
CDR3nt: TGTGCCAGCAGCGCGGTGGTTGAAAAACTGTTTTTT
CDR3aa: CASSAVVEKLFF

d_gene: -
j_gene: TRBJ1-4
abundance: -
v_gene: TRBV30
CDR3nt: TGTGCCTGGAGTTTTCGTATCAGGACTAATGAAAAACTGTTTTTT
CDR3aa: CAWSFRIRTNEKLFF

d_gene: -
j_gene: TRBJ2-3
abundance: -
v_gene: TRBV10-1
CDR3nt: TGCGCCAGTCAGGGTTCTCCAGATACGCAGTATTTT
CDR3aa: CASQGSPDTQYF

d_gene: -
j_gene: TRBJ2-5
abundance: many
v_gene: TRBV21-1
CDR3nt: TGTGCCAGCAGCAAAATTGAACGGACAGGAAAGACCCAGTACTTC
CDR3aa: CASSKIERTGKTQYF

d_gene: -
j_gene: TRBJ2-7
abundance: -
v_gene: TRBV10-1
CDR3nt: TGCGCCAGCAGTGATGGGGGGAAGGCGGTTGGCGAGCAGTACTTC
CDR3aa: CASSDGGKAVGEQYF

d_gene: -
j_gene: TRBJ1-4
abundance: -
v_gene: TRBV5-1
CDR3nt: TGCGCCAGCAGTCGGACAGATAATGAAAAACTGTTTTTT
CDR3aa: CASSRTDNEKLFF

d_gene: -
j_gene: TRBJ2-7
abundance: -
v_gene: TRBV7-6
CDR3nt: TGTGCCAGCAGCTTAGTCCCAGGGGGGATGGGCGAGCAGTACTTC
CDR3aa: CASSLVPGGMGEQYF

d_gene: TRBD2
j_gene: TRBJ2-1
abundance: -
v_gene: TRBV9
CDR3nt: TGTGCCAGCAGCGTAGTGGGGACTAGCGATGAGCAGTTCTTC
CDR3aa: CASSVVGTSDEQFF

d_gene: -
j_gene: TRBJ1-1
abundance: -
v_gene: TRBV10-3
CDR3nt: TGTGCCATCCAGGGGCTGAACACTGAAGCTTTCTTT
CDR3aa: CAIQGLNTEAFF

d_gene: -
j_gene: TRBJ1-1
abundance: -
v_gene: TRBV19
CDR3nt: TGTGCCAGTAGTACTTTCGGACTATTGAACACTGAAGCTTTCTTT
CDR3aa: CASSTFGLLNTEAFF

d_gene: -
j_gene: TRBJ1-3
abundance: -
v_gene: TRBV30
CDR3nt: TGTGCCTGGAGGATACTTGGAAACACCATATATTTT
CDR3aa: CAWRILGNTIYF